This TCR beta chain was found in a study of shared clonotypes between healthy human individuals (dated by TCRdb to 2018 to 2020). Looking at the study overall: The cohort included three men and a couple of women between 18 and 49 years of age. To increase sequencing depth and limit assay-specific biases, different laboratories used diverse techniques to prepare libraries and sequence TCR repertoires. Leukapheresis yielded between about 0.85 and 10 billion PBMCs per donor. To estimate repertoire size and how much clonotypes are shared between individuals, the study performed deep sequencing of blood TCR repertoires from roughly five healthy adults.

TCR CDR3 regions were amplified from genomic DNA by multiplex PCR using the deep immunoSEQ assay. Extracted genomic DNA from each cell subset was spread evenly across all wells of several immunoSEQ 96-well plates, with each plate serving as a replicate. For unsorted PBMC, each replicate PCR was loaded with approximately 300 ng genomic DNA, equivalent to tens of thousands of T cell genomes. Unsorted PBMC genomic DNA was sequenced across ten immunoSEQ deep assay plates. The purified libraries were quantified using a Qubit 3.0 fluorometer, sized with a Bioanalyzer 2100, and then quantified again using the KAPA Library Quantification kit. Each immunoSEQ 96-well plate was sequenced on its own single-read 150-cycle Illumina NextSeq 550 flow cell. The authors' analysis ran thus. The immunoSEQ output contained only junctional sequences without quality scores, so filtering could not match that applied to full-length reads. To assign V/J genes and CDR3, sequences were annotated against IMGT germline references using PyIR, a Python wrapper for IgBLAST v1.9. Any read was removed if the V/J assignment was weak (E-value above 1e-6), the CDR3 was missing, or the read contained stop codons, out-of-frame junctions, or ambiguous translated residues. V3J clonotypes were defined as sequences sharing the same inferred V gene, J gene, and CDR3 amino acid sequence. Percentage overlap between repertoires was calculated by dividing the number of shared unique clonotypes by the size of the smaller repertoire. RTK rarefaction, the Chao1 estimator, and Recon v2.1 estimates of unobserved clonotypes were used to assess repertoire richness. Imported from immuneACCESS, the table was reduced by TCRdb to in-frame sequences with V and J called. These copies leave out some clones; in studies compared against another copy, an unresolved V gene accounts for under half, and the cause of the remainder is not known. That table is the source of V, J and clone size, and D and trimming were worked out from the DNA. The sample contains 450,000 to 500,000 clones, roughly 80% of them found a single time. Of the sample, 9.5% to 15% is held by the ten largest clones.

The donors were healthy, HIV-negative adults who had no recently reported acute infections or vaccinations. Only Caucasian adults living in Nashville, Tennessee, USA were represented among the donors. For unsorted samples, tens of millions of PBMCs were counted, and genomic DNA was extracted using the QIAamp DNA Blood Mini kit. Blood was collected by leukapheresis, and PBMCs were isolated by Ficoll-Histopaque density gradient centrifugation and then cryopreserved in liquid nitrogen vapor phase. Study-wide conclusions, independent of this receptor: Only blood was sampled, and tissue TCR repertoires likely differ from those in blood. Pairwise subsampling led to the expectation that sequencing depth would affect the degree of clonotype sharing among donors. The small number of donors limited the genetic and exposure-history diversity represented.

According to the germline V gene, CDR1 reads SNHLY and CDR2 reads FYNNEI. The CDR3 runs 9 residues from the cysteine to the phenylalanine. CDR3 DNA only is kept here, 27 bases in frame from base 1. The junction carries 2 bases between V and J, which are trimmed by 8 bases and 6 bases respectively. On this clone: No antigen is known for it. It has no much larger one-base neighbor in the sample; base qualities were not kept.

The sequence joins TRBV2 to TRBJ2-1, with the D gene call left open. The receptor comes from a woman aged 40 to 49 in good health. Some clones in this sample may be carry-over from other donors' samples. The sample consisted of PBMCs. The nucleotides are TGTGCCAGCTCCAATGAGCAGTTCTTC. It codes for CASSNEQFF.